This TCR beta chain was found in a study of blood T cell repertoires in COVID-19. About the study: Spain, Italy and the United States supplied samples that represented acute and convalescent COVID-19.

Authors' data handling: Nucleated cell number was recorded as an estimate derived from reference gene primer amplification. The repertoire was sequenced with immunoSEQ multiplex PCR; TCRdb's copy has only in-frame clones and lacks some. That table gives V, J and clone size, and the DNA gave D and trimming. The table includes roughly 360,000 clones, roughly 80% detected once. Participants came from under 30 US areas, aged roughly 18 to 89 years. This CDR3 is 15 amino acids long. From germline, CDR1 is SGHNT and CDR2 YYREEE (reference sequence). Unmatched junction bases numbered 8, after V lost 3 bases and J lost 6 bases.

The chain links TRBV5-4 to TRBJ2-7; 11 nucleotides match TRBD2. Sequences were obtained from PBMCs or T cells enriched from blood (not recorded which). The sequence derives from a woman aged 50 to 60 who had recovered from COVID-19. The CDR3 region is CASSSGLAGGSEQYF. The CDR3 coding sequence is TGTGCCAGCAGCTCCGGTTTAGCGGGGGGGAGCGAGCAGTACTTC.